This T cell receptor beta chain was recorded in a study of chemoradiotherapy in HPV16-positive cancers. Only a few counts were recorded for this clone. Its antigen is currently unknown. Samples were taken several times over chemoradiotherapy. Notes on the study in general: HPV-specific T cells were functionally defined from only two HPV16-positive patients.

Some clones are missing from TCRdb's copy, which holds only in-frame ones; the method was immunoSEQ multiplex PCR. The table lists 7,000 or so clones, over 70% of them singletons. The sample here was tumor tissue, taken from a patient who underwent chemoradiotherapy. The receptor was derived from a human donor with HPV-associated anogenital cancer.

CDR3 sequence reads: CASSYMASGYGYTF. The CDR3 coding sequence is TGTGCCAGCAGTTACATGGCGAGCGGCTATGGCTACACCTTC. The V call is TRBV6-5, the J call TRBJ1-2; D is undetermined. Germline V CDR1 and CDR2: MNHEY, SVGAGI. V lost 2 bases to trimming and J lost 4 bases, with 11 bases between them. The CDR3 is made up of 14 amino acids.